The clone carrying this TCR beta chain was seen ten or more times. This sample is part of a study of T cells in Graves' hyperthyroidism and ophthalmopathy. Diagnosis rested on symptoms, serum thyroxine and TRAb, thyroid ultrasound, and orbital computed tomography. The investigators amplified TCR beta CDR3 regions from RNA transcripts. In the first-round RT-PCR of the TCR CDR3, the HTBI primer set was used. TCRdb re-called the multiplex PCR reads with MiXCR, one entry per CDR3 protein. The table records under 300,000 distinct CDR3 sequences, about 15% of them present only once. V lost 3 bases and J 2 bases, leaving 1 base between the germline ends. The CDR3 runs 12 residues. The germline gives CDR1 MDHEN, CDR2 SYDVKM.

The V gene is TRBV28, the J gene TRBJ2-2; D remains ambiguous. This sequence was found in a woman in her thirties or forties with Graves' hyperthyroidism that later progressed to Graves' ophthalmopathy. The sequencing input was blood. CDR3 protein: CASSFNTGELFF. The CDR3 nucleotides read TGTGCCAGCAGTTTTAACACCGGGGAGCTGTTTTTT.